Presented here are 15 T cell receptor beta chains from one specimen sequenced in a study of T cell responses to AZD1222 COVID-19 vaccine. Sequenced by immunoSEQ multiplex PCR; TCRdb stores in-frame clones only, minus some. The table shows some 150,000 clones, with 94% occurring only once. Here the sequenced sample was peripheral blood, taken on day 0 of AZD1222 vaccination. The receptors here all came from an adult in good health.

V is TRBV5-1 and J is TRBJ2-7; D not certain. The V gene lost 0 bases and the J gene lost 1 base, with 8 bases spanning the gap. Germline values: CDR1 SGHRS, CDR2 YFSETQ. The CDR3 is 14 residues long. CDR3 region: CASSLGVGSYEQYV. DNA for the CDR3: TGCGCCAGCAGCTTGGGTGTGGGGTCCTACGAGCAGTACGTC.

The rearrangement uses TRBV27 and TRBJ1-6; D possibly corresponds to TRBD1 (6 bases). The CDR3 totals 16 residues. V was pared by 3 bases and J by 6 bases, with 15 bases between. Germline V gene sequence: CDR1 MNHEY, CDR2 SMNVEV (reference sequence). The CDR3 DNA follows: TGTGCCAGCAGTTTCGGTATTCAGGGGCTTAATTCACCCCTCCACTTT. Translating it yields CASSFGIQGLNSPLHF.

With respect to this clone: A junction end diverges from the germline sequence, so it may reflect a read error. This sequence joins TRBV23-1 and TRBJ1-4; D is uncertain. TRBV23-1 is given ORF status, its function remaining uncertain. The CDR3 consists of 9 residues. The CDR3 DNA reads as TGCGCCAGCAGTCAATTCGGGATTTTT. Translated: CASSQFGIF.

This chain joins TRBV5-8 and TRBJ1-4, with a weak D call TRBD1 (6 bases). Germline V gene sequence: CDR1 SGHTS, CDR2 YDEGEE. Deletions cut 2 bases from V and 5 bases from J, with 10 bases between. The CDR3 is made up of 14 amino acids. CDR3 loop: CASSLRGTNEKLFF. As DNA, the CDR3 is TGTGCCAGCAGCTTACGCGGGACAAATGAAAAACTGTTTTTT.

The chain combines TRBV10-2 with TRBJ1-2; the match to TRBD1 covers 9 bases. This CDR3 contains 13 residues. From germline, CDR1 is WSHSY and CDR2 SAAADI. Unmatched junction bases numbered 5, after V lost 8 bases and J lost 4 bases. The CDR3: CASGTGGAYGYTF. CDR3 nucleotide sequence: TGCGCCAGCGGAACAGGGGGCGCCTATGGCTACACCTTC.

This chain uses TRBV9 with TRBJ2-1; 11 positions agree with TRBD2. The germline CDR1 and CDR2 sequences are SGDLS and YYNGEE. There are 16 residues in the CDR3. Unmatched junction bases numbered 11, after V lost 3 bases and J lost 9 bases. For the CDR3, the DNA is TGTGCCAGCAGCGCCATTGGGACTAGCGGAACTATTGAGCAGTTCTTC. Translated: CASSAIGTSGTIEQFF.

The CDR3 nucleotides read TGTGCCAGCAGTGAATGGGGAGGGGCTTTCTTT. This translates into CASSEWGGAFF. V usage is TRBV2 and J usage is TRBJ1-1; D gene ambiguous. There are 11 residues in the CDR3. Germline V lookup: CDR1 SNHLY, CDR2 FYNNEI. Trimming removed 2 bases at V and 11 bases at J, with 9 bases between. Based on the CDR3 plus reference TRBV2 and TRBJ1-1, the full variable domain is EPEVTQTPSHQVTQMGQEVILRCVPISNHLYFYWYRQILGQKVEFLVSFYNNEISEKSEIFDDQFSVERPDGSNFTLKIRSTKLEDSAMYFCASSEWGGAFFGQGTRLTVV.

J is TRBJ2-3 and V is TRBV7-3, with TRBD2 matching 13 bases. J lost 5 bases, V lost 4 bases, and 9 bases had no gene match. Germline V gene lookup returns CDR1 SGHTA and CDR2 FQGTGA. CDR3 length equals 17 residues. The CDR3 sequence: CASSSPGLAGRGDTQYF. Here the CDR3 DNA reads TGTGCCAGCAGCTCCCCGGGACTAGCGGGAAGGGGAGATACGCAGTATTTT. The entire variable domain, with the rest obtained from reference TRBV7-3 and TRBJ2-3, is as follows: GAGVSQTPSNKVTEKGKYVELRCDPISGHTALYWYRQSLGQGPEFLIYFQGTGAADDSGLPNDRFFAVRPEGSVSTLKIQRTERGDSAVYLCASSSPGLAGRGDTQYFGPGTRLTVL.

The chain couples TRBV13 to TRBJ1-6, with D possibly matching TRBD1 (5 bases). The CDR3 is 18 amino acids. V gave up 0 bases and J gave up 2 bases, with 14 bases separating them. The germline V gene encodes CDR1 PRHDT and CDR2 FYEKMQ (reference sequence). CDR3 in amino acids: CASSLGRKGQTYNSPLHF. CDR3 DNA sequence: TGTGCCAGCAGCTTAGGCCGGAAGGGGCAAACCTATAATTCACCCCTCCACTTT.

The V gene is TRBV5-1, the J gene TRBJ2-2; D is tentatively TRBD1 or TRBD2 (5 bases each). This CDR3 region has 16 residues. Germline assignment: CDR1 SGHRS and CDR2 YFSETQ. The germline V and J ends were trimmed by 4 bases and 1 base, with 14 bases remaining between them. Written as DNA, the CDR3 is TGCGCCAGCAGCCCGGTCGGAGGACAGAACACCGGGGAGCTGTTTTTT. Protein: CASSPVGGQNTGELFF.

This clone appeared once. The chain carries TRBV12-3 or TRBV12-4 and TRBJ1-2; TRBD1 agrees at 7 bases. V was clipped by 8 bases and J by 6 bases; unmatched bases: 9. The CDR3 sequence is 13 residues long. The CDR3 DNA sequence: TGTGCCAGCCGAGCAGGGGGAAAGAATGGCTACACCTTC. The encoded protein is CASRAGGKNGYTF.

This chain connects TRBV9 to TRBJ2-3; the D gene is possibly TRBD2 (7 bases). V dropped 6 bases and J dropped 6 bases, with 23 bases sitting between them. The CDR3 is made up of 16 amino acids. CDR1 is SGDLS and CDR2 is YYNGEE in the germline V gene. CDR3 DNA sequence: TGTGCCAGCAATCCAGATGGAGGGGGGGCCAAGGATACGCAGTATTTT. Protein product: CASNPDGGGAKDTQYF. The variable domain in full, completed from reference TRBV9 and TRBJ2-3, reads DSGVTQTPKHLITATGQRVTLRCSPRSGDLSVYWYQQSLDQGLQFLIQYYNGEERAKGNILERFSAQQFPDLHSELNLSSLELGDSALYFCASNPDGGGAKDTQYFGPGTRLTVL.

A single count supports this clone. The genes are TRBV2 and TRBJ2-3, with a weak D call TRBD2 (6 bases). V lost 5 bases and J lost 1, with 16 bases in between. Germline V gene lookup returns CDR1 SNHLY and CDR2 FYNNEI. The CDR3 length is 16 residues. CDR3 nucleotide sequence: TGTGCCAGCAGTACGGACCCGGGACTCGGCACAGATACGCAGTATTTT. Its translation is CASSTDPGLGTDTQYF.

This chain links TRBV5-1 with TRBJ2-3; 7 bases are shared with TRBD1. Per the germline V gene, CDR1 is SGHRS and CDR2 is YFSETQ. The CDR3 covers 13 residues. Trimming at V came to 4 bases and at J to 4 bases, leaving 3 bases not matched to a gene. The CDR3: CASSDTGADTQYF. CDR3 nucleotides: TGCGCCAGCAGCGACACAGGGGCAGATACGCAGTATTTT.

The genes are TRBV6-6 and TRBJ2-1; TRBD2 agrees at 10 bases. The CDR3 has 15 amino acids. Germline trimming cut 5 bases from V and 4 bases from J; bases unmatched to any gene: 5. Germline assignment: CDR1 MNHNY and CDR2 SVGAGI (reference sequence). The CDR3 here is CASSAAGGPYNEQFF. The CDR3 nucleotides read TGTGCCAGCAGTGCAGCGGGAGGGCCTTACAATGAGCAGTTCTTC.